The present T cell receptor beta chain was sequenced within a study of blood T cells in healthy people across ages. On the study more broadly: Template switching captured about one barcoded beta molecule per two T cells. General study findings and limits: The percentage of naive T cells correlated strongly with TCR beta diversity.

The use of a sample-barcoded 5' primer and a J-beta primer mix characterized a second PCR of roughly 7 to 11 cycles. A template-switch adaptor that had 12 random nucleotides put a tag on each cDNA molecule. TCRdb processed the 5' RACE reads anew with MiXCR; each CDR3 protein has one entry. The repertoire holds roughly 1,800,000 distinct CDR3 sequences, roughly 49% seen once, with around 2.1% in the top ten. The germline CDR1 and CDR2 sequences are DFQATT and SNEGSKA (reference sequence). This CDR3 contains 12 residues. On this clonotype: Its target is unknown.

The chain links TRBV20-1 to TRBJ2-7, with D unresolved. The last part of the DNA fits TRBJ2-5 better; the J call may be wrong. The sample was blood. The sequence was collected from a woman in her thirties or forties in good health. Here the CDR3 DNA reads TGCAGTGCTAGAGTTGCGGTGGAGACCCAGTACTTC. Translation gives CSARVAVETQYF.